Shown below are 5 T cell receptor beta chains from a single sample sequenced in a study of T cell responses to AZD1222 COVID-19 vaccine. The assay was immunoSEQ multiplex PCR, and TCRdb's table has in-frame clones only and misses some. The data hold roughly 200,000 clones, with approximately 89% observed a single time. The sample here was peripheral blood, taken 28 days after the second AZD1222 dose. All receptors derive from an adult who received the AZD1222 COVID-19 vaccine.

This chain joins TRBV13 and TRBJ2-2; perhaps TRBD2 as D (5 bases). CDR1 is PRHDT, CDR2 FYEKMQ, per germline (reference sequence). Trimming removed 7 bases at V and 5 bases at J, with 23 bases between. This CDR3 spans 17 amino acids. The CDR3 region has the DNA TGTGCCAGCAACAATATTGCGGTCGGGGTACGGACCGGGGAGCTGTTTTTT. Translated: CASNNIAVGVRTGELFF.

This rearrangement joins TRBV11-2 to TRBJ2-1, with D possibly being TRBD1 (6 bases). Looked up from germline, CDR1 is SGHAT and CDR2 is FQNNGV. The CDR3 is 17 residues long. V was trimmed by 0 bases and J by 0 bases, leaving 12 bases between them. CDR3 protein: CASSLDGTPFSYNEQFF. In DNA, the CDR3 is TGTGCCAGCAGCTTAGATGGGACACCGTTCTCCTACAATGAGCAGTTCTTC.

This clone was counted between two and nine times. V and J are TRBV19 and TRBJ2-2, with TRBD2 identical over 12 bases. The CDR3 sequence is 16 residues long. Unmatched junction bases numbered 2, after V lost 0 bases and J lost 6 bases. The V gene's germline CDR1 is LNHDA and CDR2 SQIVND (reference sequence). The CDR3 is CASSIERLAGAGELFF. In nucleotides, the CDR3 is TGTGCCAGTAGTATAGAGAGACTAGCGGGGGCCGGGGAGCTGTTTTTT.

The chain carries TRBV7-8 and TRBJ2-1, with D unresolved. This CDR3 comprises 12 residues. Deletions cut 5 bases from V and 7 bases from J, with 9 bases between. Germline V gene lookup returns CDR1 SGHVS and CDR2 FQNEAQ. DNA of the CDR3: TGTGCCAGCAGCCCTAATCGGAATGAGCAGTTCTTC. Protein sequence: CASSPNRNEQFF.

The chain recombines TRBV29-1 with TRBJ1-5; maybe TRBD1 (6 bases). The CDR3 length is 15 residues. V lost 5 bases and J lost 1, with 15 bases in between. CDR1 and CDR2 (germline): SQVTM, ANQGSEA. The CDR3 DNA sequence: TGCAGCGTTAGGGGCGGGGGGGGCAGCAATCAGCCCCAGCATTTT. Translated: CSVRGGGGSNQPQHF.